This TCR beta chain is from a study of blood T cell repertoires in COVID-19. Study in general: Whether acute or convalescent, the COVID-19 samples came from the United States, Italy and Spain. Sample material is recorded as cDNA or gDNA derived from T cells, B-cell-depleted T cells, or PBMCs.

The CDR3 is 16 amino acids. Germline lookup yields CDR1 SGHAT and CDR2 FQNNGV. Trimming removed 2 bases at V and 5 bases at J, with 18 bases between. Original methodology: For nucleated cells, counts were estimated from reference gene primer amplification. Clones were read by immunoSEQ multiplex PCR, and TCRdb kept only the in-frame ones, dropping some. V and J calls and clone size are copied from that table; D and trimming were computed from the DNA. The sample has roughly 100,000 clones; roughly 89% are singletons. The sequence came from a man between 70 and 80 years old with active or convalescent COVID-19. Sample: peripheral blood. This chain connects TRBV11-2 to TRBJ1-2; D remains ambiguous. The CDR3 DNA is TGTGCCAGCAGCTTAACAGAATCCCCGGATGGTTATGGCTACACCTTC. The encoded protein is CASSLTESPDGYGYTF.